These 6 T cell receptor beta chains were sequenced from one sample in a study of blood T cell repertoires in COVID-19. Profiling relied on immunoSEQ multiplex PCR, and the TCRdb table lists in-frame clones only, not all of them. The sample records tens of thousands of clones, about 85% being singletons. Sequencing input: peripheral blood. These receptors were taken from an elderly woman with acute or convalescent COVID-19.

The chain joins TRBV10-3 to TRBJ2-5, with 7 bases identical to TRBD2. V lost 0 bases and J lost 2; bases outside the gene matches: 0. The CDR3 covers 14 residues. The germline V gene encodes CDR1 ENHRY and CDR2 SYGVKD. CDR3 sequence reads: CAISESGRQETQYF. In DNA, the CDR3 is TGTGCCATCAGTGAGTCCGGGAGGCAAGAGACCCAGTACTTC.

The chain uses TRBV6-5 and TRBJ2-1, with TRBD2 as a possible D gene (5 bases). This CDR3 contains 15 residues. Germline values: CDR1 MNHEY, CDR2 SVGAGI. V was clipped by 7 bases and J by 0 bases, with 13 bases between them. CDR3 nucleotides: TGTGCCAGCACGGAGTGGGAGAGCTCCTACAATGAGCAGTTCTTC. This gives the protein CASTEWESSYNEQFF.

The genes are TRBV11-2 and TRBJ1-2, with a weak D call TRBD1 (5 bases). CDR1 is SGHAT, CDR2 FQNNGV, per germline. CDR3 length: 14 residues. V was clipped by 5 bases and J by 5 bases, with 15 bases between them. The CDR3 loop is CASSPRGAKYGYTF. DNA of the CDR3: TGTGCCAGCAGCCCACGCGGGGCAAAGTATGGCTACACCTTC.

CDR3 in DNA: TGTGCCAGCAACCTGATAAGCGGCAATGAGCAGTTCTTC. It specifies CASNLISGNEQFF. This sequence joins TRBV9 and TRBJ2-1; D perhaps matches TRBD2 (5 bases). CDR3 length equals 13 residues. Germline V gives CDR1 SGDLS, CDR2 YYNGEE. V lost 6 bases, J lost 6 bases, and 13 bases lay in between.

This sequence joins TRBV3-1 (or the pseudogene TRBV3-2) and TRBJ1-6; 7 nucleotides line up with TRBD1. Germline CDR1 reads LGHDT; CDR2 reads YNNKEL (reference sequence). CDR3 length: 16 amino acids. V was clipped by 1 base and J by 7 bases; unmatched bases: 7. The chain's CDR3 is CASSQAGTASNSPLHF. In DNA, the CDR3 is TGTGCCAGCAGCCAAGCCGGGACAGCTTCGAATTCACCCCTCCACTTT.

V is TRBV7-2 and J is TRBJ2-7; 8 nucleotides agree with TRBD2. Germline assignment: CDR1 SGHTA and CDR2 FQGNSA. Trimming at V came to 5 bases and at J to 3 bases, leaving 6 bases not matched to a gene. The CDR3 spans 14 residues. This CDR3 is CASSISGSLYEQYF. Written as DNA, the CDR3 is TGTGCCAGCAGCATAAGCGGGAGTCTCTACGAGCAGTACTTC. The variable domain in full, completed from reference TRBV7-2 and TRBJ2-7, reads GAGVSQSPSNKVTEKGKDVELRCDPISGHTALYWYRQSLGQGLEFLIYFQGNSAPDKSGLPSDRFSAERTGGSVSTLTIQRTQQEDSAVYLCASSISGSLYEQYFGPGTRLTVT.